This T cell receptor beta chain comes out of a study of blood T cells in healthy people across ages. Combining a sample-barcoded 5' primer with a J-beta primer mix, a second PCR ran for roughly 7 to 12 cycles. Every single cDNA molecule received a tag from a template-switch adaptor with 12 random nucleotides. TCRdb re-derived calls from the 5' RACE reads in MiXCR, one entry per CDR3 protein. The repertoire holds 270,000 or so distinct CDR3 sequences, with about 25% as singletons. CDR1 and CDR2 from the germline V gene are LGHNA and YSLEER. This CDR3 is built from 16 residues. V gave up 1 base and J gave up 12 bases; unmatched junction bases: 13.

The chain links TRBV4-3 to TRBJ1-4; 8 positions agree with TRBD1. The sequenced sample consisted of blood. The receptor was derived from a woman between 65 and 79 years old in good health. The CDR3 loop is CASSQVLPGQAGELFF. The CDR3 DNA reads TGCGCCAGCAGCCAAGTTCTTCCGGGACAGGCGGGGGAACTGTTTTTT.